Here is one TCR beta chain with its context. Trimming shortened V by 6 bases and J by 4 bases, and 6 bases separated the two germline ends. The CDR3 loop spans 11 amino acids. Germline CDR1 and CDR2: MDHEN and SYDVKM. The data derive from a study of blood T cell repertoires in COVID-19. Across the study: Sites across the United States, Italy and Spain contributed samples from acute and convalescent COVID-19. Nucleic acid was either cDNA or gDNA, and it came from T cells, B-cell-depleted T cells, or PBMCs.

Per the authors' pipeline: How many nucleated cells were present was estimated from reference gene primer amplification. Sequencing used immunoSEQ multiplex PCR; TCRdb keeps in-frame clones, though not all of them. D and trimming come from the DNA, and the V and J calls and clone size come from that table. The sample has about 180,000 clones; about 87% are singletons. The V gene is TRBV28, the J gene TRBJ1-1, with no clear D. This TCR was sampled from a woman aged 30 to 39 with acute or convalescent COVID-19. The sample consisted of peripheral blood. This CDR3 reads CASSWSTEAFF. The DNA of the CDR3 is TGTGCCAGCAGCTGGAGCACTGAAGCTTTCTTT.